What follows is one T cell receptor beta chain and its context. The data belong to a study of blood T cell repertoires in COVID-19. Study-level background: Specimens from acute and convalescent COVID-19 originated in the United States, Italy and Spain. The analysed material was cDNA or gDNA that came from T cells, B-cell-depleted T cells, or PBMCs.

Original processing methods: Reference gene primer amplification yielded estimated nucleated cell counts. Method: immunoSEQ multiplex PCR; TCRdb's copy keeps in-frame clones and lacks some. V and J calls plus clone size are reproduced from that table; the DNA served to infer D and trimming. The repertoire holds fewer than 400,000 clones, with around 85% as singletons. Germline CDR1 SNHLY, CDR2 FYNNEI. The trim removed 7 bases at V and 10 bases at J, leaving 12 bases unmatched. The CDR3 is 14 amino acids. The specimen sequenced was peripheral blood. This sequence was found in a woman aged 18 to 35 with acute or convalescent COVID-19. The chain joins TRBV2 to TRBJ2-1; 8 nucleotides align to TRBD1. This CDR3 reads CASNPDRGELEQFF. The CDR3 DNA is TGTGCCAGCAATCCCGACAGGGGCGAACTGGAGCAGTTCTTC.